These 11 T cell receptor beta chains originate from one sample sequenced in a study of PD-1 blockade in classical Hodgkin lymphoma (TCRdb year 2020). The library was made by the immunoSEQ multiplex PCR assay. The table was pulled from immuneACCESS by TCRdb, which kept in-frame rearrangements only. Such tables lose some clones; where checked, under half of the loss comes from unresolved V genes, and the rest has no known cause. In this sample the table shows roughly 62,000 clones, about 91% of which occur a single time. Around 13% of the sample is taken by the ten largest. The time point label here, explained by the study, means: cycle 1 day 1 (C1D1), immediately before nivolumab initiation. Relapse after autologous stem cell transplantation had occurred in all trial patients, and cohorts A, B and C were distinguished by prior brentuximab vedotin exposure. The material was peripheral blood mononuclear cells (PBMCs), obtained at baseline. The receptors originated from a human donor with classical Hodgkin lymphoma.

This chain connects TRBV5-1 to TRBJ2-3, with 8 bases identical to TRBD2. This CDR3 has 16 amino acids. The V gene end was trimmed by 1 base and the J gene end by 2 bases; junction bases not matched to a gene: 6. The germline V gene has CDR1 SGHRS and CDR2 YFSETQ. The CDR3 DNA is TGCGCCAGCAGCTTGTCGAGCGGGGGATTCACAGATACGCAGTATTTT. Translated: CASSLSSGGFTDTQYF.

The chain employs TRBV30 and TRBJ2-1; D is ambiguous. CDR1 and CDR2 (germline): GTSNPN, SVGIG (reference sequence). The CDR3 is made up of 13 amino acids. Trimming took 0 bases from V and 6 from J, leaving 9 bases between them. In DNA, the CDR3 is TGTGCCTGGAGTGTAGGGCAGTTCAATGAGCAGTTCTTC. It translates to CAWSVGQFNEQFF.

The rearrangement uses TRBV7-2 and TRBJ2-7, with TRBD1 matching 9 bases. CDR1 and CDR2 (germline): SGHTA, FQGNSA. The length of the CDR3 is 15 residues. Trimming at V came to 5 bases and at J to 6 bases, leaving 11 bases not matched to a gene. The DNA of the CDR3 is TGTGCCAGCAGCCTCTATGGACAGGGGATTCTCGAGCAGTACTTC. It translates to CASSLYGQGILEQYF.

The chain joins TRBV2 to TRBJ1-1; D gene uncertain. Germline lookup yields CDR1 SNHLY and CDR2 FYNNEI. V was clipped by 3 bases and J by 5 bases, with 16 bases between them. This CDR3 comprises 15 residues. The CDR3 here is CASSDPKGARTEAFF. CDR3 sequence (DNA): TGTGCCAGCAGTGACCCGAAGGGTGCGAGGACTGAAGCTTTCTTT. Drawing the rest from reference TRBV2 and TRBJ1-1, the complete variable domain is EPEVTQTPSHQVTQMGQEVILRCVPISNHLYFYWYRQILGQKVEFLVSFYNNEISEKSEIFDDQFSVERPDGSNFTLKIRSTKLEDSAMYFCASSDPKGARTEAFFGQGTRLTVV.

This chain connects TRBV5-6 to TRBJ2-2, with D possibly TRBD1 on 5 matching bases. The CDR3 has 18 residues. The ends were cut back, 0 bases at V and 5 bases at J, with 20 bases in the middle. From germline, CDR1 is SGHDT and CDR2 YYEEEE. CDR3 in amino acids: CASSLDPSGAIVTGELFF. The CDR3, as DNA: TGTGCCAGCAGCTTGGACCCTTCTGGGGCTATAGTAACCGGGGAGCTGTTTTTT.

The rearrangement joins TRBV18 to TRBJ1-5, with no clear D. V lost 0 bases and J 10 bases, leaving 7 bases between the germline ends. Germline V CDR1 and CDR2: KGHSH, LQKENI. This CDR3 spans 12 amino acids. CDR3 loop: CASSPPGLPQHF. The CDR3 DNA follows: TGTGCCAGCTCACCACCAGGTCTTCCCCAGCATTTT.

The chain recombines TRBV21-1 with TRBJ1-2. TRBV21-1 is classified as a pseudogene. The CDR3 consists of 13 residues. CDR3 DNA: TGTGCCAGCAGGGCCGGGGATTCATATGGCTACACCTTC. This sequence encodes CASRAGDSYGYTF.

This clone was seen a single time. The V gene is TRBV4-3, the J gene TRBJ2-2; D gene uncertain. With 1 base removed from V and 1 base from J, the gap between germline ends came to 10 bases. The CDR3 runs 16 residues. CDR1 is LGHNA, CDR2 YSLEER, per germline. CDR3 residues: CASSQVGMGNTGELFF. The CDR3 DNA is TGCGCCAGCAGCCAAGTTGGAATGGGGAACACCGGGGAGCTGTTTTTT.

A few counts support this clone. V usage is TRBV5-6 and J usage is TRBJ1-6, with 7 bases lining up with TRBD1. Germline CDR1 reads SGHDT; CDR2 reads YYEEEE. V trimming: 4 bases; J trimming: 7 bases; junction bases outside the gene matches: 8. CDR3 size: 15 residues. The CDR3 protein is CASSRPGQFNSPLHF. The CDR3 nucleotides read TGTGCCAGCAGCCGCCCGGGACAGTTCAATTCACCCCTCCACTTT.

The chain joins TRBV6-5 to TRBJ2-3; possibly TRBD2 for D (6 bases). Trimming stripped 6 bases from V and 1 base from J, with 14 bases between. This CDR3 region has 15 residues. Germline V gives CDR1 MNHEY, CDR2 SVGAGI. The CDR3: CASRRGTYGTDTQYF. The CDR3 region has the DNA TGTGCCAGCAGGCGCGGGACTTATGGCACAGATACGCAGTATTTT.

This chain joins TRBV11-2 and TRBJ1-3; D not resolved. Trimming removed 2 bases from V and 1 base from J, with 9 bases in between. There are 15 residues in the CDR3. The germline CDR1 and CDR2 sequences are SGHAT and FQNNGV. CDR3 region: CASSLLGVSGNTIYF. CDR3 DNA: TGTGCCAGCAGCTTATTGGGCGTGTCTGGAAACACCATATATTTT.